Listed below are T cell receptor beta chains from one sample, sequenced in a study of technical replicates of blood from a handful of donors. TCRdb keeps only in-frame clones here, not all; method: immunoSEQ multiplex PCR. The sample consists of around 85,000 clones, roughly 94% of them appearing once. Specimen: T cells isolated from PBMCs. The receptors come from a human donor in good health. CDR3s include the opening cysteine and the closing phenylalanine or tryptophan. D genes are given only for firm matches. Some rows have no size entry. The others give once, few or many, or a class for an expanded clone.

d_gene,len,v_gene,abundance,j_gene,CDR3aa,CDR3nt
NA,14,TRBV10-1,NA,TRBJ2-7,CASSDNLAPNEQYF,TGCGCCAGCAGTGATAACCTGGCTCCCAACGAGCAGTACTTC
NA,13,TRBV29-1,once,TRBJ1-6,CSVGGSPDSPLHF,TGCAGCGTTGGGGGCAGCCCAGATTCACCCCTCCACTTT
TRBD1,15,TRBV6-6,NA,TRBJ2-7,CASSYSLGTGNEQYF,TGTGCCAGCAGTTACTCCCTCGGGACAGGCAACGAGCAGTACTTC
NA,16,TRBV28,NA,TRBJ1-3,CASSFPGRISGNTIYF,TGTGCCAGCAGTTTCCCAGGGCGTATCTCTGGAAACACCATATATTTT
NA,14,TRBV11-3,NA,TRBJ1-1,CASSLDGAVPEAFF,TGTGCCAGCAGCTTAGATGGGGCAGTCCCCGAAGCTTTCTTT
NA,16,TRBV27,NA,TRBJ2-6,CASSPRGAPGANVLTF,TGTGCCAGCAGCCCCCGGGGGGCTCCTGGGGCCAACGTCCTGACTTTC
TRBD1,22,TRBV27,NA,TRBJ2-7,CASSLSGVGGRGPTGISSEQYF,TGTGCCAGCAGTTTATCGGGAGTTGGTGGCAGGGGGCCTACAGGGATATCCTCCGAGCAGTACTTC
TRBD1,16,TRBV7-9,once,TRBJ2-7,CASQEGRTGLSYEQYF,TGTGCCAGTCAGGAAGGCCGGACAGGGTTATCTTACGAGCAGTACTTC
NA,14,TRBV11-3,NA,TRBJ2-5,CASSSPSASETQYF,TGTGCCAGCAGCTCACCGAGCGCCTCAGAGACCCAGTACTTC
TRBD1,17,TRBV4-1,NA,TRBJ1-5,CASSLRQGARGNQPQHF,TGCGCCAGCAGCCTTAGACAGGGGGCGAGGGGCAATCAGCCCCAGCATTTT
TRBD1,17,TRBV28,NA,TRBJ2-3,CASSSGRQGPGTDTQYF,TGTGCCAGCAGTTCCGGTAGACAGGGGCCTGGCACAGATACGCAGTATTTT
NA,17,TRBV4-1,NA,TRBJ1-1,CASSQVAGAAGVTQAFF,TGCGCCAGCAGCCAAGTCGCAGGGGCGGCCGGTGTAACGCAAGCTTTCTTT
NA,15,TRBV9,once,TRBJ1-5,CASSGGGGGNQPQHF,TGTGCCAGCAGCGGCGGGGGGGGAGGCAATCAGCCCCAGCATTTT
TRBD1,13,TRBV9,NA,TRBJ2-7,CASSQGDHYEQYF,TGTGCCAGCAGTCAGGGGGACCATTACGAGCAGTACTTC
TRBD2,15,TRBV6-5,NA,TRBJ2-7,CASRISGGLSYEQYF,TGTGCCAGCAGGATTAGCGGGGGCCTTTCCTACGAGCAGTACTTC
NA,15,TRBV7-9,NA,TRBJ1-1,CASSSYREGTTEAFF,TGTGCCAGCAGCTCATACCGGGAAGGCACCACTGAAGCTTTCTTT
TRBD2,16,TRBV19,NA,TRBJ2-7,CASRPGLAGGVYEQYF,TGTGCCAGTAGACCGGGACTAGCGGGGGGAGTCTACGAGCAGTACTTC
NA,11,TRBV4-1,NA,TRBJ1-2,CASSRDYGYTF,TGCGCCAGCAGCCGAGACTATGGCTACACCTTC
NA,18,TRBV7-6,NA,TRBJ2-3,CASSPRFLTRDHTDTQYF,TGTGCCAGCAGCCCTCGATTTTTGACTAGGGACCATACAGATACGCAGTATTTT
TRBD2,15,TRBV5-1,NA,TRBJ2-7,CASSFGLAGNYEQYF,TGCGCCAGCAGTTTTGGACTAGCGGGGAACTACGAGCAGTACTTC
TRBD2,15,TRBV7-9,NA,TRBJ2-1,CASSPPGGTYNEQFF,TGTGCCAGCAGCCCCCCGGGGGGTACCTACAATGAGCAGTTCTTC
TRBD2,14,TRBV5-1,NA,TRBJ2-7,CASKTSGDTYEQYF,TGCGCCAGCAAGACTAGCGGGGACACATACGAGCAGTACTTC
TRBD2,15,TRBV27,NA,TRBJ2-5,CASSLWLAGQETQYF,TGTGCCAGCAGTTTATGGTTAGCGGGCCAAGAGACCCAGTACTTC
NA,13,TRBV5-1,NA,TRBJ2-7,CASASPEGYEQYF,TGCGCCAGCGCCTCGCCAGAGGGTTACGAGCAGTACTTC
TRBD1,14,TRBV5-4,NA,TRBJ1-4,CASSSGTGAEKLFF,TGTGCCAGCAGCTCCGGGACAGGGGCCGAAAAACTGTTTTTT
NA,15,TRBV6-5,NA,TRBJ2-7,CASRRKGAGFREQYF,TGTGCCAGCAGGCGGAAGGGGGCGGGATTCCGCGAGCAGTACTTC
NA,14,TRBV11-3,NA,TRBJ2-5,CASSLRQAGETQYF,TGTGCCAGCAGCTTACGGCAGGCTGGGGAGACCCAGTACTTC
TRBD2,15,TRBV18,NA,TRBJ2-1,CASSGLSGENNEQFF,TGTGCCAGCTCTGGACTTAGCGGGGAAAACAATGAGCAGTTCTTC
TRBD1,15,TRBV14,NA,TRBJ1-4,CASSQQTGAAEKLFF,TGTGCCAGCAGCCAACAGACAGGGGCGGCTGAAAAACTGTTTTTT
TRBD2,15,TRBV11-2,NA,TRBJ2-1,CASSWGFRGGNEQFF,TGTGCCAGCAGCTGGGGATTTCGGGGGGGCAATGAGCAGTTCTTC
TRBD1,14,TRBV5-8,once,TRBJ1-4,CASSPGQGGEKLFF,TGTGCCAGCAGCCCGGGACAGGGAGGTGAAAAACTGTTTTTT
NA,14,TRBV11-3,NA,TRBJ1-1,CASIELSMNTEAFF,TGTGCCAGCATCGAACTGAGCATGAACACTGAAGCTTTCTTT
NA,15,TRBV9,NA,TRBJ2-7,CASSSSVISSYEQYF,TGTGCCAGCAGCTCTAGCGTGATTAGCTCCTACGAGCAGTACTTC
NA,13,TRBV19,NA,TRBJ1-1,CASTSQGSTEAFF,TGTGCCAGTACGTCTCAGGGGAGCACTGAAGCTTTCTTT
TRBD1,15,TRBV7-9,NA,TRBJ1-5,CASSLWDRDDQPQHF,TGTGCCAGCAGCTTATGGGACAGGGACGATCAGCCCCAGCATTTT
TRBD1,15,TRBV10-1,NA,TRBJ2-7,CASSDPGQGTYEQYF,TGCGCCAGCAGTGACCCGGGACAGGGCACCTACGAGCAGTACTTC
TRBD2,17,TRBV5-4,NA,TRBJ2-5,CASSPGTSGGSRETQYF,TGTGCCAGCAGCCCCGGGACTAGCGGGGGGTCCCGGGAGACCCAGTACTTC
TRBD1,15,TRBV28,NA,TRBJ1-2,CASSGPGQSSYGYTF,TGTGCCAGCAGTGGACCGGGACAGAGCTCCTATGGCTACACCTTC
NA,15,TRBV4-1,few,TRBJ1-5,CASSQGTAELEPQHF,TGCGCCAGCAGCCAAGGGACAGCAGAACTTGAGCCCCAGCATTTT
TRBD2,18,TRBV13,NA,TRBJ2-2,CASSPGLAGGRSTGELFF,TGTGCCAGCAGCCCGGGACTAGCGGGAGGGAGAAGCACCGGGGAGCTGTTTTTT
NA,12,TRBV19,NA,TRBJ1-1,CASATGNTEAFF,TGTGCCAGTGCTACAGGGAACACTGAAGCTTTCTTT
NA,15,TRBV12-5,NA,TRBJ1-4,CASGLVLFQAEKLFF,TGTGCTAGTGGTTTGGTACTTTTTCAGGCTGAAAAACTGTTTTTT
TRBD2,15,TRBV19,NA,TRBJ2-7,CASSPERGFSYEQYF,TGTGCCAGTAGCCCCGAGCGGGGGTTCTCCTACGAGCAGTACTTC
NA,16,TRBV14,NA,TRBJ2-5,CASSHERGLVVETQYF,TGTGCCAGCAGCCACGAGAGAGGGCTCGTAGTAGAGACCCAGTACTTC
NA,16,TRBV30,NA,TRBJ1-1,CAWGRSSGILNTEAFF,TGTGCCTGGGGGCGCTCGTCCGGGATCCTGAACACTGAAGCTTTCTTT
TRBD2,15,TRBV7-9,NA,TRBJ2-1,CASSSTSGSYNEQFF,TGTGCCAGCAGCTCCACTAGCGGGAGCTACAATGAGCAGTTCTTC